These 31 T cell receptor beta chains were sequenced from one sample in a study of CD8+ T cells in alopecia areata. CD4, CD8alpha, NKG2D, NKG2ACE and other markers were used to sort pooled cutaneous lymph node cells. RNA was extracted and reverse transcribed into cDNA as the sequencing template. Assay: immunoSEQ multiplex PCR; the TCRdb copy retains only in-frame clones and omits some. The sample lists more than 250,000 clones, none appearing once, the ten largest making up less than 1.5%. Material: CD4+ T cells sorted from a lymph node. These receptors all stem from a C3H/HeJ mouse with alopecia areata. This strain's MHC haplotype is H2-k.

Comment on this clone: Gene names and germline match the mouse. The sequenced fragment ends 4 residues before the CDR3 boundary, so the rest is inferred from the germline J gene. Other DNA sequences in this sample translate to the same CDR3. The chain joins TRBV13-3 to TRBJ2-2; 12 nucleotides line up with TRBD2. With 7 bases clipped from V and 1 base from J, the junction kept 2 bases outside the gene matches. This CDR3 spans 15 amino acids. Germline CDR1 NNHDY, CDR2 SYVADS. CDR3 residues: CASRDWGENTGQLYF. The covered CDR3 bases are TGTGCCAGCCGGGACTGGGGGGAAAACACCGGG. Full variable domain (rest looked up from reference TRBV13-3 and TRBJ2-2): EAAVTQSPRSKVAVTGGKVTLSCHQTNNHDYMYWYRQDTGHGLRLIHYSYVADSTEKGDIPDGYKASRPSQENFSLILELASLSQTAVYFCASRDWGENTGQLYFGEGSKLTVL.

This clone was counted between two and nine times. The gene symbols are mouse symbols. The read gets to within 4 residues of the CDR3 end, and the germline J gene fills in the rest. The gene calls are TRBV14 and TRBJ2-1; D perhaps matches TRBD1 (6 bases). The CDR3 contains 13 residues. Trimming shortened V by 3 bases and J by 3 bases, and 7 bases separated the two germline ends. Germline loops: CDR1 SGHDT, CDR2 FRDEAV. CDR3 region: CASSWDIYAEQFF. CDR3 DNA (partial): TGTGCCAGCAGTTGGGACATCTATGCT.

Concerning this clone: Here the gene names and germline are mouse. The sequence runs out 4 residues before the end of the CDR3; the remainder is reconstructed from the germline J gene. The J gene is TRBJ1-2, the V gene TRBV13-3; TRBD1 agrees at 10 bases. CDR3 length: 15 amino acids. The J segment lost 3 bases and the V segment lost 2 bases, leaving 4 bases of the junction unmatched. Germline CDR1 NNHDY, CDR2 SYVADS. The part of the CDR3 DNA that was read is TGTGCCAGCAGTGAGACCGGGACAGGGGACTCC. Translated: CASSETGTGDS. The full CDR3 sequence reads CASSETGTGDSDYTF.

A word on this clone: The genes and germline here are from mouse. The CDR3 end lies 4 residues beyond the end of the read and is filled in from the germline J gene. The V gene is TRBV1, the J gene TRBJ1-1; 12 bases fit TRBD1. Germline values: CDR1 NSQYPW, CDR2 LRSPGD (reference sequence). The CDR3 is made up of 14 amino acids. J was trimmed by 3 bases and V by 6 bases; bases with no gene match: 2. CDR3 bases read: TGCACCTGCAGGGGACAGGGGGCGTACACA. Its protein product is CTCRGQGAYT. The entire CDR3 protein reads CTCRGQGAYTEVFF.

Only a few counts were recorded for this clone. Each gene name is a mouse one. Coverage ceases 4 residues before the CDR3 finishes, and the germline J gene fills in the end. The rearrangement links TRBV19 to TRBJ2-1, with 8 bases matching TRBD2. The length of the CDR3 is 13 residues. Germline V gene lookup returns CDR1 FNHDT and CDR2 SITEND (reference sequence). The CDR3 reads CASRHRLGPEQFF. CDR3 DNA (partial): TGTGCCAGCAGGCATCGACTGGGGCCT. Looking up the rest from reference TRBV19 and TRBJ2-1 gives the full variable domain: GGIITQTPKFLIGQEGQKLTLKCQQNFNHDTMYWYRQDSGKGLRLIYYSITENDLQKGDLSEGYDASREKKSSFSLTVTSAQKNEMAVFLCASRHRLGPEQFFGPGTRLTVL.

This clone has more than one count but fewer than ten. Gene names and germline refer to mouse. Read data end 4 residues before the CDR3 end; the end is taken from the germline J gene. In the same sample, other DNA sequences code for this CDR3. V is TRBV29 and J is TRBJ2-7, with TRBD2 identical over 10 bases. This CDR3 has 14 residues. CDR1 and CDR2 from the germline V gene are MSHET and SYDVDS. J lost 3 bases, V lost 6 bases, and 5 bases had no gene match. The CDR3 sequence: CASSPGTGVYEQYF. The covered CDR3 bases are TGTGCTAGCAGCCCCGGGACTGGGGTCTAT.

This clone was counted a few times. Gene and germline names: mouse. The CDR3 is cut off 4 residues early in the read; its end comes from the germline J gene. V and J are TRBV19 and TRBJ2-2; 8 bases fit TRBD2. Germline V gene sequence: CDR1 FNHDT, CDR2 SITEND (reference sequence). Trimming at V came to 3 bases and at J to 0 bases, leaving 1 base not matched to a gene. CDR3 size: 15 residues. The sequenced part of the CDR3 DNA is TGTGCCAGCAGTACCTGGGGGGCAAACACCGGG. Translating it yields CASSTWGANTG. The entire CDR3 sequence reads CASSTWGANTGQLYF.

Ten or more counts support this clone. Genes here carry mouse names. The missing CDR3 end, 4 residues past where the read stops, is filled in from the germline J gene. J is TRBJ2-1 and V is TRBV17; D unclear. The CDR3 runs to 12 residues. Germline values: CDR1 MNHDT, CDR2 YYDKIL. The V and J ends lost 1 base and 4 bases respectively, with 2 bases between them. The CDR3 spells CASSRAYAEQFF. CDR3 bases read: TGTGCTAGCAGTAGAGCATATGCT.

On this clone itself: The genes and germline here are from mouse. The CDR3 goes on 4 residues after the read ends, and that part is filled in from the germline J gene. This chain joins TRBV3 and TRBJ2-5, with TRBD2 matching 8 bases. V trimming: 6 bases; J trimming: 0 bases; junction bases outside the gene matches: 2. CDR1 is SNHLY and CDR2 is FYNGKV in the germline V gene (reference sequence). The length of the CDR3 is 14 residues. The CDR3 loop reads CASRLGVNQDTQYF. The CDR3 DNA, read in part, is TGTGCCAGCAGACTGGGGGTTAACCAAGAC.

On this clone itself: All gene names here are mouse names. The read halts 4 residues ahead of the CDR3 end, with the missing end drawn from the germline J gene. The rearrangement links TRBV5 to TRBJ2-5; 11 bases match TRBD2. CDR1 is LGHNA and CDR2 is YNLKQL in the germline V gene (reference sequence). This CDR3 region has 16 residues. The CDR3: CASSQDHWGGADTQYF. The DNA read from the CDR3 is TGTGCCAGCAGCCAAGATCACTGGGGGGGCGCGGAC.

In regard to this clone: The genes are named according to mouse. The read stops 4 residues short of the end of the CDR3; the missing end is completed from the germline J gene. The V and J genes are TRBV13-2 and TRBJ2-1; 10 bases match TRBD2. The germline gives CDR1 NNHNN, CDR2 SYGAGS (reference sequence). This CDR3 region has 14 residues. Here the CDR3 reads CASGDLGGLTEQFF. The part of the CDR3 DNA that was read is TGTGCCAGCGGTGATCTGGGGGGGCTGACT.

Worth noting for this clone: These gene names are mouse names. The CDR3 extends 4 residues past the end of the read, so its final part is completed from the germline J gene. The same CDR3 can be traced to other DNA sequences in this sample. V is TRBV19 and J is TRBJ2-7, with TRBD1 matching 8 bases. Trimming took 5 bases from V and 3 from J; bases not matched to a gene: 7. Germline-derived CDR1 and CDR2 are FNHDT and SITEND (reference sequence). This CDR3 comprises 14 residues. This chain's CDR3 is CASSTGTGVYEQYF. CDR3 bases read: TGTGCCAGCAGCACCGGGACAGGAGTCTAT.

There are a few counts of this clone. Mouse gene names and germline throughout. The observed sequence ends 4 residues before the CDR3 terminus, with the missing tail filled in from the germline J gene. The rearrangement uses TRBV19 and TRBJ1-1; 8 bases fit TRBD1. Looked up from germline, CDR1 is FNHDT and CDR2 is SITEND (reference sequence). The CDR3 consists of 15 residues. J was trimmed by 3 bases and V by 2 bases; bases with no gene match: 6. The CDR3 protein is CASSIRGRRDTEVFF. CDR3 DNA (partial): TGTGCCAGCAGTATCAGGGGGCGAAGGGACACA. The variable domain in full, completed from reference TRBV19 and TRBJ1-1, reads GGIITQTPKFLIGQEGQKLTLKCQQNFNHDTMYWYRQDSGKGLRLIYYSITENDLQKGDLSEGYDASREKKSSFSLTVTSAQKNEMAVFLCASSIRGRRDTEVFFGKGTRLTVV.

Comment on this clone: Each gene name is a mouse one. Here the CDR3 reads CASSPLRDWGGAKSAETLYF. The sequenced part of the CDR3 DNA is TGTGCCAGCAGCCCTCTCCGGGACTGGGGGGGCGCAAAGAGTGCAGAA. V is TRBV19 and J is TRBJ2-3; 14 bases map to TRBD2. The read comes to an end 4 residues before the CDR3 does, leaving the germline J gene to fill in the end. Germline assignment: CDR1 FNHDT and CDR2 SITEND (reference sequence). CDR3 length: 20 residues. The J segment lost 0 bases and the V segment lost 5 bases, leaving 14 bases of the junction unmatched. The whole variable domain, filled in from reference TRBV19 and TRBJ2-3, reads GGIITQTPKFLIGQEGQKLTLKCQQNFNHDTMYWYRQDSGKGLRLIYYSITENDLQKGDLSEGYDASREKKSSFSLTVTSAQKNEMAVFLCASSPLRDWGGAKSAETLYFGSGTRLTVL.

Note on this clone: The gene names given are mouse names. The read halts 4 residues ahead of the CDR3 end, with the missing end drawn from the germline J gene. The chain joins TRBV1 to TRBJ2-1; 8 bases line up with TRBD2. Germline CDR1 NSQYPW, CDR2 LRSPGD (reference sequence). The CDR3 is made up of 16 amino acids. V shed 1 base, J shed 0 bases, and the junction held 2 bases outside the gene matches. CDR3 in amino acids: CTCSAGDWYNYAEQFF. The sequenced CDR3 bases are TGCACCTGCAGTGCAGGGGACTGGTATAACTATGCT. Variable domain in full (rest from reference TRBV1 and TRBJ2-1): VTLLEQNPRWRLVPRGQAVNLRCILKNSQYPWMSWYQQDLQKQLQWLFTLRSPGDKEVKSLPGADYLATRVTDTELRLQVANMSQGRTLYCTCSAGDWYNYAEQFFGPGTRLTVL.

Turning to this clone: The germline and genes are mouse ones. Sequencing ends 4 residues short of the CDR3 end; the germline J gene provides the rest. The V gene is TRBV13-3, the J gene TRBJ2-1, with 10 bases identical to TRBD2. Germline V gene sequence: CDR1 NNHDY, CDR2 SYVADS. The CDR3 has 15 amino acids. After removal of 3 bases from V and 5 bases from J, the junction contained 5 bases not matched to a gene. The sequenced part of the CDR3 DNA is TGTGCCAGCAGTGGACTGGGGGGAGGGGATGCT. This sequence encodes CASSGLGGGDA. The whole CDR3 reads CASSGLGGGDAEQFF.

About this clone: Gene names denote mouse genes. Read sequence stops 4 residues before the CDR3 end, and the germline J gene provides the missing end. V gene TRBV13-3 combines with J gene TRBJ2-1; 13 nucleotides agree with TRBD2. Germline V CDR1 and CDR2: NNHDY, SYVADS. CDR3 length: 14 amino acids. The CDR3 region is CASLRDWGGAEQFF. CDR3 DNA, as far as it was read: TGTGCCAGCCTCCGGGACTGGGGGGGAGCT.

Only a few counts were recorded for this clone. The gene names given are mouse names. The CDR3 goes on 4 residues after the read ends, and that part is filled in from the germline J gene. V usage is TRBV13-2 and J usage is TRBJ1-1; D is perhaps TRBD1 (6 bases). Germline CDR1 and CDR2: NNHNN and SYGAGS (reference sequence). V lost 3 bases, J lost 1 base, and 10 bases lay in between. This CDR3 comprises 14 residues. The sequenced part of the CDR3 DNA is TGTGCCAGCGGTGTAGGGACAAAAAACACA. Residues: CASGVGTKNT. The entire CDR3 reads CASGVGTKNTEVFF.

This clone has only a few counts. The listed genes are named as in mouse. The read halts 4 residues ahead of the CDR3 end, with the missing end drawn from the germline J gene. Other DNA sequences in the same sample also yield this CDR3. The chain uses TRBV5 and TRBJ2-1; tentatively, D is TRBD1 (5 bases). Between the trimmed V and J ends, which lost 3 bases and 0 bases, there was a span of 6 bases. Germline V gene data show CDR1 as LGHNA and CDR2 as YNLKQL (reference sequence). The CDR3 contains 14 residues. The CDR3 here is CASSHQGNYAEQFF. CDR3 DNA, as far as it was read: TGTGCCAGCAGCCACCAGGGTAACTATGCT.

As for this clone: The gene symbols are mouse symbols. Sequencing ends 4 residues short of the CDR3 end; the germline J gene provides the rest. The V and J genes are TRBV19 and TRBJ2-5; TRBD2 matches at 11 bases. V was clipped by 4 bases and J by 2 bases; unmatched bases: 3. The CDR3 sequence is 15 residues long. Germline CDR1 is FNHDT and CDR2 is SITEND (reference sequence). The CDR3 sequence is CASSRDWGIQDTQYF. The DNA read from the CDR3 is TGTGCCAGCAGTCGGGACTGGGGGATCCAAGAC.

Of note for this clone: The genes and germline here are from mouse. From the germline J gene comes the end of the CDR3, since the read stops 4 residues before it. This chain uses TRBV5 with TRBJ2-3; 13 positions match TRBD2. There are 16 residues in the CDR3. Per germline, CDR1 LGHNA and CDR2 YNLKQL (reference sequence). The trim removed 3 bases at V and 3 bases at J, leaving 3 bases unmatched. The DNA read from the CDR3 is TGTGCCAGCAGCCACGGACTGGGGGGGCGAGCAGAA. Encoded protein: CASSHGLGGRAE. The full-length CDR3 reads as CASSHGLGGRAETLYF.

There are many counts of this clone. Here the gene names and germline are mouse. Incomplete CDR3 DNA: TGTGCTAGCAGTAGGGACTGGGGGCCCGGG. This translates into CASSRDWGPG. The whole CDR3 sequence reads CASSRDWGPGQLYF. V and J are TRBV17 and TRBJ2-2, with 10 bases that match TRBD2. The sequenced fragment ends 4 residues before the CDR3 boundary, so the rest is inferred from the germline J gene. V was pared by 3 bases and J by 6 bases, with 1 base of the junction left unmatched. The germline V gene has CDR1 MNHDT and CDR2 YYDKIL. The CDR3 is 14 residues long. Together with reference TRBV17 and TRBJ2-2, the CDR3 gives the full variable domain: DTTVKQNPRYKLARVGKPVNLICSQTMNHDTMYWYQKKPNQAPKLLLFYYDKILNREADTFEKFQSSRPNNSFCSLYIGSAGLEYSAMYLCASSRDWGPGQLYFGEGSKLTVL.

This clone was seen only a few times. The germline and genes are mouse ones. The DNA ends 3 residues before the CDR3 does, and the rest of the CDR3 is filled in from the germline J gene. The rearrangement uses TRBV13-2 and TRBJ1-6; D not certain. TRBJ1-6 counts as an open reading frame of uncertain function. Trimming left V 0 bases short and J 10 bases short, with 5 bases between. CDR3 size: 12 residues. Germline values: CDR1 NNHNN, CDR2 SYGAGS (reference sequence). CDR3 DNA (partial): TGTGCCAGCGGTGATGCGCAGTCGCCC. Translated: CASGDAQSP. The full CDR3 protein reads CASGDAQSPLYF.

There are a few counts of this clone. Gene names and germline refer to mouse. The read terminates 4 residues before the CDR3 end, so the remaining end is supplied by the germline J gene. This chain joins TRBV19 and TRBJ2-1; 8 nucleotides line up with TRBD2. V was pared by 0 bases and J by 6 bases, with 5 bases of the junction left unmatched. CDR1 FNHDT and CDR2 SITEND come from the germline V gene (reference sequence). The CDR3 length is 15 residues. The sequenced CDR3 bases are TGTGCCAGCAGTATAGAGGGGGGGGCGCGTGCT. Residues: CASSIEGGARA. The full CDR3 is CASSIEGGARAEQFF. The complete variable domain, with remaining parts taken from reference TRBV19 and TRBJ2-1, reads GGIITQTPKFLIGQEGQKLTLKCQQNFNHDTMYWYRQDSGKGLRLIYYSITENDLQKGDLSEGYDASREKKSSFSLTVTSAQKNEMAVFLCASSIEGGARAEQFFGPGTRLTVL.

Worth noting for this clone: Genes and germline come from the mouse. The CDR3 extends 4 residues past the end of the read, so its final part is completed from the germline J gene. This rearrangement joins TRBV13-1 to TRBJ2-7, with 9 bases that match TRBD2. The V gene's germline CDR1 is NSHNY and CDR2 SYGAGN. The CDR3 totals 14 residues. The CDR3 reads CASSKTGGGYEQYF. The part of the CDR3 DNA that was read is TGTGCCAGCAGTAAGACTGGGGGCGGTTAT.

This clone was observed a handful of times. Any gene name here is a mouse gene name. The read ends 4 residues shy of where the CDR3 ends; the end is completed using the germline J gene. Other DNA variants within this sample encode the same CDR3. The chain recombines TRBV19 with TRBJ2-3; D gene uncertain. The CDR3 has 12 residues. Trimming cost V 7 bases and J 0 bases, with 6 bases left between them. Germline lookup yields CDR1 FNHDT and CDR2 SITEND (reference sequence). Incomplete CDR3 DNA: TGTGCCAGCCGAGGTAGTGCAGAA. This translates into CASRGSAE. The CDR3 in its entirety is CASRGSAETLYF.

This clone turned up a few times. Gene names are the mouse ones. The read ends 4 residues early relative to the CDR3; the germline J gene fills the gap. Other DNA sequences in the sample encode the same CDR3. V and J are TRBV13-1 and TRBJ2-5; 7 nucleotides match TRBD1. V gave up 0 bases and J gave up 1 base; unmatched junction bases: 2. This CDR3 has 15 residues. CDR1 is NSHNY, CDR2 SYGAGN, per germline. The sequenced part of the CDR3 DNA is TGTGCCAGCAGTGATGCCGGGACAGACCAAGAC. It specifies CASSDAGTDQD. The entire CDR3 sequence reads CASSDAGTDQDTQYF.

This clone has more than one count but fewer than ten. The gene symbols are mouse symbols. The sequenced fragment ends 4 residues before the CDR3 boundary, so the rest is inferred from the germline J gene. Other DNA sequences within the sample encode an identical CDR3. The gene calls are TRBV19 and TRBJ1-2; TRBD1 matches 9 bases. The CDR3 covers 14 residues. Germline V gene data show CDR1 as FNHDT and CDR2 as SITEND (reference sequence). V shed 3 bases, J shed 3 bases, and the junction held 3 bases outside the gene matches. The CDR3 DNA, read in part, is TGTGCCAGCAGTAGGACAGGGGAGGACTCC. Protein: CASSRTGEDS. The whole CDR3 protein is CASSRTGEDSDYTF.

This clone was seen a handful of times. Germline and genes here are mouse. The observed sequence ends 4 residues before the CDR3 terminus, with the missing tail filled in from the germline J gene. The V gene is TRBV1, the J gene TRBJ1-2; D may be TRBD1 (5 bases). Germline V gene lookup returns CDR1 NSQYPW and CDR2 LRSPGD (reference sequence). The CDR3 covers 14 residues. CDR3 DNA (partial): TGCACCTGCAGTGCAGATGTGGGGGGAGGC. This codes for CTCSADVGGG. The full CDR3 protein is CTCSADVGGGDYTF.

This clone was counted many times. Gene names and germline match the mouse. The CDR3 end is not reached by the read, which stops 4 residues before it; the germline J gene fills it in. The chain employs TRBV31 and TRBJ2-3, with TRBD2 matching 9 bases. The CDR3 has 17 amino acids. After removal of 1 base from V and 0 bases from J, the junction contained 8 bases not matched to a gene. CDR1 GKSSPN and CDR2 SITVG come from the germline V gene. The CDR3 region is CAWSPPGTGFSAETLYF. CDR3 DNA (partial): TGTGCCTGGAGTCCACCCGGGACTGGGTTTAGTGCAGAA.

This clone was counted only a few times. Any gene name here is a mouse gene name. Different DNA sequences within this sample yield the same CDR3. The CDR3 spells CTCSAAGQKDTQYF. Incomplete CDR3 DNA: TGCACCTGCAGTGCAGCGGGACAAAAAGAC. This rearrangement joins TRBV1 to TRBJ2-5; TRBD1 is a possible D gene (6 bases). The read falls 4 residues short of the CDR3 end, and the missing part is taken from the germline J gene. There are 14 residues in the CDR3. In germline, CDR1 is NSQYPW, CDR2 LRSPGD (reference sequence).